The sequence of this T cell receptor beta chain was determined in a study of graft-versus-host responses after intestinal transplantation. Study details: Each patient got anti-thymocyte globulin induction, then tacrolimus and steroids for about 3 years.

Method: immunoSEQ multiplex PCR; TCRdb's copy keeps in-frame clones and lacks some. The sample shows 80,000 to 85,000 clones, 91% of them seen only once. The CDR3 sequence is 15 residues long. V shed 5 bases and J 5 bases; nucleotides not matched to a gene: 6. Germline CDR1 reads SGDLS; CDR2 reads YYNGEE. On this clone itself: Its antigen is currently unknown.

The gene calls are TRBV9 and TRBJ1-6, with TRBD1 matching 8 bases. The sequence derives from a human donor who received an intestinal transplant. The material was unstimulated CD4+ T cells sorted from spleen or lymph node cells, obtained before intestinal transplant. CDR3 in amino acids: CASRRTGRDNSPLHF. DNA of the CDR3: TGTGCCAGCAGAAGGACAGGGCGGGATAATTCACCCCTCCACTTT.